This T cell receptor (beta chain) was obtained from a study of T cell changes during pregnancy in multiple sclerosis. V shed 6 bases and J shed 0 bases, with 8 bases lying between them. The CDR3 sequence is 14 residues long. Germline values: CDR1 SNHLY, CDR2 FYNNEI. Measured with immunoSEQ multiplex PCR; TCRdb has only the in-frame clones, and not every one. The sample has under 95,000 clones; 85% to 95% are singletons. The input for sequencing was peripheral blood, taken after pregnancy. This TCR derives from a female donor with multiple sclerosis, enrolled in a pregnancy study. The chain is built from TRBV2 and TRBJ1-4; D gene uncertain. CDR3 sequence reads: CASRVHTTNEKLFF. Here the CDR3 DNA reads TGTGCCAGCAGAGTACATACAACTAATGAAAAACTGTTTTTT.